These 19 T cell receptor beta chains originate from one sample sequenced in a study of metastatic and nonmetastatic thyroid tumors (TCRdb year 2020). Library generation was performed with PCR. Instrument used: Illumina HiSeq 4000. TCRdb trimmed public reads at Q25 via fastp, called clones via MiXCR and kept in-frame beta chains. The sample contains fewer than 35,000 clones, almost 30% of them found a single time. Clones ranked in the top ten supply about 29% of the sample. No treatment had been received by any patient before thyroid surgery. Sample: blood. Receptors originate from a female donor with papillary thyroid cancer or a benign thyroid nodule (not recorded which). Some clones in this sample may be carry-over from other donors' samples.

This clone was observed a handful of times. V is TRBV7-8 and J is TRBJ2-7; D call uncertain. The CDR3 runs to 12 residues. Trimming took 5 bases from V and 3 from J, leaving 8 bases between them. Germline CDR1 and CDR2: SGHVS and FQNEAQ. The CDR3 spells CASSIIFYEQYF. The CDR3 bases are TGTGCCAGCAGCATTATATTCTACGAGCAGTACTTC. Drawing the rest from reference TRBV7-8 and TRBJ2-7, the complete variable domain is GAGVSQSPRYKVAKRGQDVALRCDPISGHVSLFWYQQALGQGPEFLTYFQNEAQLDKSGLPSDRFFAERPEGSVSTLKIQRTQQEDSAVYLCASSIIFYEQYFGPGTRLTVT.

The chain joins TRBV11-2 to TRBJ2-7; D is perhaps TRBD1 or TRBD2 (6 bases each). Trimming cost V 5 bases and J 5 bases, with 22 bases left between them. The CDR3 contains 16 residues. The germline V gene has CDR1 SGHAT and CDR2 FQNNGV. CDR3 region: CASSTGTSHRQNEQYF. In DNA form, the CDR3 reads TGTGCCAGCAGCACAGGGACTTCGCATCGACAGAACGAGCAGTACTTC. Looking up the rest from reference TRBV11-2 and TRBJ2-7 gives the full variable domain: EAGVAQSPRYKIIEKRQSVAFWCNPISGHATLYWYQQILGQGPKLLIQFQNNGVVDDSQLPKDRFSAERLKGVDSTLKIQPAKLEDSAVYLCASSTGTSHRQNEQYFGPGTRLTVT.

This clone has just a few counts. This chain joins TRBV2 and TRBJ2-3; 9 bases are shared with TRBD1. V lost 7 bases to trimming and J lost 3 bases; unmatched junction nucleotides: 2. This CDR3 has 13 residues. The germline V gene encodes CDR1 SNHLY and CDR2 FYNNEI. The CDR3 region has the DNA TGTGCCAGCACTGGGACAGGGACAGATACGCAGTATTTT. As protein: CASTGTGTDTQYF.

The genes are TRBV5-1 and TRBJ2-7; possibly TRBD1 for D (6 bases). With 6 bases removed from V and 3 bases from J, the gap between germline ends came to 13 bases. Germline values: CDR1 SGHRS, CDR2 YFSETQ. The CDR3 sequence is 13 residues long. CDR3 in amino acids: CASNGQSIYEQYF. CDR3 in DNA: TGCGCCAGCAACGGACAGTCTATCTACGAGCAGTACTTC.

This clone was observed at least ten times. V gene TRBV6-1 combines with J gene TRBJ1-5, with D possibly being TRBD1 (6 bases). The V end was cut by 5 bases, the J end by 4 bases, with 15 bases between. CDR1 is MNHNS, CDR2 SASEGT, per germline. This CDR3 region has 15 residues. This CDR3 reads CASSLGGGGNQPQHF. The CDR3 DNA reads as TGTGCCAGCAGTTTAGGGGGGGGGGGGAATCAGCCCCAGCATTTT.

The chain is built from TRBV5-1 and TRBJ1-5; TRBD1 agrees at 12 bases. Germline CDR1 reads SGHRS; CDR2 reads YFSETQ. The ends lost 4 bases at V and 3 bases at J; junction bases unmatched: 5. The CDR3 sequence is 16 residues long. This chain's CDR3 is CASSPGQGAANQPQHF. CDR3 nucleotides: TGCGCCAGCAGCCCGGGACAGGGGGCTGCCAATCAGCCCCAGCATTTT.

The genes are TRBV18 and TRBJ1-1; no clear D gene. The ends were cut back, 1 base at V and 8 bases at J, with 11 bases in the middle. CDR1 is KGHSH and CDR2 is LQKENI in the germline V gene. The CDR3 loop spans 13 amino acids. CDR3 sequence (DNA): TGTGCCAGCTCACCACGTGAGGGAGTCGAAGCTTTCTTT. This gives the protein CASSPREGVEAFF.

This clone was seen a handful of times. The V and J genes are TRBV2 and TRBJ2-5, with 7 positions matching TRBD2. Germline V gene sequence: CDR1 SNHLY, CDR2 FYNNEI. The CDR3 runs 13 residues. After removal of 8 bases from V and 1 base from J, the junction contained 4 bases not matched to a gene. The CDR3 DNA reads TGTGCCAGCGGGAGGGACTCCCAAGAGACCCAGTACTTC. Translated: CASGRDSQETQYF.

This CDR3 is CASSKDWYNEQFF. CDR3 coding DNA: TGTGCCAGCAGTAAGGACTGGTACAATGAGCAGTTCTTC. V gene TRBV12-3 or TRBV12-4 combines with J gene TRBJ2-1; D perhaps matches TRBD2 (5 bases). The CDR3 contains 13 residues. The germline V and J ends were trimmed by 5 bases and 4 bases, with 9 bases remaining between them.

This chain uses TRBV10-3 with TRBJ2-5; no reliable D call. The CDR3 has 12 residues. Germline V lookup: CDR1 ENHRY, CDR2 SYGVKD. Trimming stripped 7 bases from V and 2 bases from J, with 8 bases between. In DNA, the CDR3 is TGTGCCATCAAATCACAGCAAGAGACCCAGTACTTC. As protein: CAIKSQQETQYF.

This clone occurred a few times. This chain links TRBV6-2 or TRBV6-3 with TRBJ2-6; 7 bases match TRBD1. This CDR3 is built from 18 residues. Unmatched junction bases numbered 9, after V lost 4 bases and J lost 0 bases. Germline V lookup: CDR1 MNHEY, CDR2 SVGEGT. DNA of the CDR3: TGTGCCAGCAGTTCACCGGGACAGTTCCTCTCTGGGGCCAACGTCCTGACTTTC. It yields the protein CASSSPGQFLSGANVLTF.

This clone turned up a few times. CDR3: CASSGGILAGEKGEQFF. The CDR3 DNA reads TGCGCCAGCAGTGGAGGTATCCTAGCGGGAGAGAAGGGTGAGCAGTTCTTC. The chain carries TRBV10-2 and TRBJ2-1; TRBD2 matches at 10 bases. The CDR3 totals 17 residues. Germline V lookup: CDR1 WSHSY, CDR2 SAAADI. V was pared by 4 bases and J by 9 bases, with 15 bases of the junction left unmatched.

This clone showed up just a few times. The chain recombines TRBV5-1 with TRBJ2-5; TRBD1 matches 8 bases. The CDR3 covers 14 residues. Germline values: CDR1 SGHRS, CDR2 YFSETQ. Losses at the gene ends were 4 bases for V and 5 bases for J; bases not matched to a gene: 7. As DNA, the CDR3 is TGCGCCAGCAGCGAAACAGGGGGTGGGGAGACCCAGTACTTC. Translated, it gives CASSETGGGETQYF. Combining the CDR3 with reference TRBV5-1 and TRBJ2-5 gives the whole variable domain KAGVTQTPRYLIKTRGQQVTLSCSPISGHRSVSWYQQTPGQGLQFLFEYFSETQRNKGNFPGRFSGRQFSNSRSEMNVSTLELGDSALYLCASSETGGGETQYFGPGTRLLVL.

This clone has ten or more counts. V is TRBV5-5 and J is TRBJ2-1, with D tentatively TRBD2 (6 bases). The CDR3 runs 14 residues. The germline V and J ends were trimmed by 1 base and 5 bases, with 10 bases remaining between them. Germline CDR1 SGHKS, CDR2 YYEKEE (reference sequence). CDR3 nucleotide sequence: TGTGCCAGCAGCTTGTCTAGCGTAAACAATGAGCAGTTCTTC. Translating gives CASSLSSVNNEQFF.

This clone was recorded a few times. The V call is TRBV6-2 or TRBV6-3, the J call TRBJ1-4; no firm D call. The CDR3 has 14 residues. In germline, CDR1 is MNHEY, CDR2 SVGEGT. V lost 0 bases, J lost 5 bases, and 7 bases lay in between. The CDR3 nucleotides read TGTGCCAGCAGTTACTCGTTGGGAAATGAAAAACTGTTTTTT. It translates to CASSYSLGNEKLFF.

The chain is built from TRBV11-3 and TRBJ2-7; D gene uncertain. The CDR3 extends over 13 amino acids. The V gene's germline CDR1 is SGHNT and CDR2 YENEEA. V was trimmed by 2 bases and J by 7 bases, leaving 12 bases between them. The CDR3: CASSLSLGGEQYF. In DNA form, the CDR3 reads TGTGCCAGCAGCTTATCCCTCGGTGGAGAGCAGTACTTC.

V and J are TRBV5-1 and TRBJ2-1; 8 bases are shared with TRBD2. V was pared by 2 bases and J by 8 bases, with 12 bases of the junction left unmatched. Looked up from germline, CDR1 is SGHRS and CDR2 is YFSETQ. This CDR3 comprises 16 residues. The CDR3 bases are TGCGCCAGCAGCTTTTCTTCTGGCGGGAGGTACTATGAGCAGTTCTTC. Translating gives CASSFSSGGRYYEQFF.

This clone was picked up many times. The rearrangement links TRBV5-6 to TRBJ2-7; 7 positions match TRBD1. The CDR3 is 14 residues long. The V and J ends lost 4 bases and 6 bases, in that order; junction bases with no gene match: 10. Germline assignment: CDR1 SGHDT and CDR2 YYEEEE. The CDR3 DNA follows: TGTGCCAGCAGCCCGACAGGGCAGATAGCCGAGCAGTACTTC. Translation: CASSPTGQIAEQYF.

The chain carries TRBV28 and TRBJ2-1; TRBD1 matches 9 bases. Trimming cost V 6 bases and J 6 bases; bases outside gene matches: 3. Germline CDR1 MDHEN, CDR2 SYDVKM. CDR3 size: 13 residues. The CDR3 is CASSLTGGNEQFF. CDR3 sequence (DNA): TGTGCCAGCAGCCTGACAGGGGGCAATGAGCAGTTCTTC.